This section outlines one T cell receptor (beta chain) sequence together with its context. Profiled with immunoSEQ multiplex PCR; TCRdb holds only in-frame clones, not every one. The sample shows about 51,000 clones, roughly 86% of them seen only once. This entry is derived from a study of control samples from healthy donors and cancer patients. CDR3 length: 14 amino acids. From germline, CDR1 is MNHEY and CDR2 SMNVEV (reference sequence). Trimming took 5 bases from V and 4 from J; bases not matched to a gene: 7. The clonotype comes from a man aged 45-65 years with head and neck cancer. The V call is TRBV27, the J call TRBJ2-7; 8 bases agree with TRBD1. Source material: PBMCs. In nucleotides, the CDR3 is TGTGCCAGCAGTATCCAGGGGGCGAGATACGAGCAGTACTTC. It is translated as CASSIQGARYEQYF.